The clone carrying this T cell receptor (beta chain) was detected ten times or more. The data were obtained in a study of CD8+CD57+ T cells in acquired aplastic anemia. Overall study: The average for DNA from sorted CD4+ and CD8+ cells was 2.5 to 4 ug.

V lost 6 bases to trimming and J lost 6 bases; unmatched junction nucleotides: 7. The CDR3 is 13 residues long. Germline values: CDR1 MNHEY, CDR2 SVGAGI. TCR beta VDJ combinations and CDR3 sequences were profiled from genomic DNA. Using its own MiXCR run on the reads, TCRdb lists one record per CDR3 protein. There are about 210,000 distinct CDR3 sequences in the sample; approximately 35% occur only once, and roughly 1.1% lies in the top ten. The origin of this receptor is a human donor in good health, serving as a control. Sequenced input: sorted CD4+, CD8+, or CD8+CD57+ T cells (not recorded which) from PBMCs. This chain joins TRBV6-5 and TRBJ2-7; 8 bases line up with TRBD1. The CDR3 DNA sequence: TGTGCCAGCAGCCGACGAGACAGGGGCGAGCAGTACTTC. Encoded protein: CASSRRDRGEQYF.